The next 10 T cell receptor beta chains were all read from a single sample in a study of blood T cell repertoires in COVID-19. Only in-frame clones appear in the TCRdb table, and some are missing; sequencing was by immunoSEQ multiplex PCR. The sample consists of about 250,000 clones, 80% to 90% of them appearing once. The sample consisted of PBMCs or T cells enriched from blood (not recorded which). The receptors originated from a middle-aged man who had recovered from COVID-19.

The gene calls are TRBV19 and TRBJ2-7; maybe TRBD2 (6 bases). The V gene lost 1 base and the J gene lost 3 bases, with 10 bases spanning the gap. The CDR3 runs 14 residues. Germline V gives CDR1 LNHDA, CDR2 SQIVND (reference sequence). The CDR3 nucleotides read TGTGCCAGTAGTATAGTCGGGAGTGTCTACGAGCAGTACTTC. It is translated as CASSIVGSVYEQYF.

The CDR3 reads CASSQAAGLREQYF. The CDR3 nucleotides read TGTGCCAGCAGCCAAGCCGCGGGGTTGCGCGAGCAGTACTTC. This chain joins TRBV3-1 (or the pseudogene TRBV3-2) and TRBJ2-7; D may be TRBD2 (6 bases). This CDR3 has 14 residues. In germline, CDR1 is LGHDT, CDR2 YNNKEL (reference sequence). V lost 1 base to trimming and J lost 6 bases, with 13 bases between them.

The chain employs TRBV7-8 and TRBJ1-6; 7 nucleotides align to TRBD1. Germline CDR1 reads SGHVS; CDR2 reads FQNEAQ. The ends lost 4 bases at V and 0 bases at J; junction bases unmatched: 3. This CDR3 spans 16 amino acids. For the CDR3, the DNA is TGTGCCAGCAGCTGGGGACAGAGCTCCTATAATTCACCCCTCCACTTT. Protein: CASSWGQSSYNSPLHF.

This chain connects TRBV3-1 (or the pseudogene TRBV3-2) to TRBJ1-1; D not resolved. There are 16 residues in the CDR3. Per the germline V gene, CDR1 is LGHDT and CDR2 is YNNKEL (reference sequence). V was shortened by 4 bases and J by 1 base, with 16 bases between the two germline ends. CDR3 nucleotide sequence: TGTGCCAGCAGCCCAGAGTTAGGAGACGGGAACACTGAAGCTTTCTTT. Protein product: CASSPELGDGNTEAFF.

There are many counts of this clone. The J gene is TRBJ1-5, the V gene TRBV4-3; D might be TRBD1 (6 bases). V was clipped by 0 bases and J by 3 bases, with 18 bases between them. From germline, CDR1 is LGHNA and CDR2 YSLEER. This CDR3 region has 18 residues. For the CDR3, the DNA is TGCGCCAGCAGCCAAGATCCTTGGGGGGGCGCGTTCAATCAGCCCCAGCATTTT. Its translation is CASSQDPWGGAFNQPQHF.

J is TRBJ2-7 and V is TRBV9, with TRBD2 identical over 8 bases. The germline V gene has CDR1 SGDLS and CDR2 YYNGEE. J gave up 6 bases and V 4 bases, and 9 bases lay outside the gene matches. The CDR3 runs to 14 residues. CDR3 amino acids: CASSPPPGTSEQYF. The DNA for the CDR3 is TGTGCCAGCAGCCCTCCTCCCGGGACTAGCGAGCAGTACTTC.

Here the CDR3 reads CASSQDEKGASYEQYF. The CDR3 DNA is TGTGCCAGCAGCCAAGATGAAAAGGGGGCTTCCTACGAGCAGTACTTC. V and J are TRBV3-1 (or the pseudogene TRBV3-2) and TRBJ2-7; TRBD1 matches 7 bases. V was pared by 0 bases and J by 1 base, with 6 bases of the junction left unmatched. Germline assignment: CDR1 LGHDT and CDR2 YNNKEL (reference sequence). The CDR3 covers 16 residues.

The rearrangement links TRBV7-9 to TRBJ1-1; 10 bases align to TRBD1. CDR1 SEHNR and CDR2 FQNEAQ come from the germline V gene (reference sequence). V gave up 2 bases and J gave up 3 bases; unmatched junction bases: 12. The CDR3 is 18 amino acids. CDR3 region: CASSLNQGQGYEYTEAFF. DNA for the CDR3: TGTGCCAGCAGCTTAAACCAGGGACAGGGGTACGAGTACACTGAAGCTTTCTTT.

V is TRBV25-1 and J is TRBJ2-3; 11 positions agree with TRBD2. The CDR3 spans 15 residues. J was trimmed by 7 bases and V by 10 bases; bases with no gene match: 13. The germline V gene encodes CDR1 MGHDK and CDR2 SYGVNS. The chain's CDR3 is CATPTRTSGGNTQYF. The CDR3 nucleotides read TGTGCCACCCCTACGAGAACTAGCGGGGGAAATACGCAGTATTTT. Based on the CDR3 plus reference TRBV25-1 and TRBJ2-3, the full variable domain is EADIYQTPRYLVIGTGKKITLECSQTMGHDKMYWYQQDPGMELHLIHYSYGVNSTEKGDLSSESTVSRIRTEHFPLTLESARPSHTSQYLCATPTRTSGGNTQYFGPGTRLTVL.

The J gene is TRBJ2-1, the V gene TRBV10-3; the match to TRBD2 covers 9 bases. Unmatched junction bases numbered 11, after V lost 10 bases and J lost 4 bases. The CDR3 has 15 residues. Germline lookup yields CDR1 ENHRY and CDR2 SYGVKD. CDR3 DNA: TGTGCCAGCCAAATAGCGGGAGAAACATACAATGAGCAGTTCTTC. Protein product: CASQIAGETYNEQFF.